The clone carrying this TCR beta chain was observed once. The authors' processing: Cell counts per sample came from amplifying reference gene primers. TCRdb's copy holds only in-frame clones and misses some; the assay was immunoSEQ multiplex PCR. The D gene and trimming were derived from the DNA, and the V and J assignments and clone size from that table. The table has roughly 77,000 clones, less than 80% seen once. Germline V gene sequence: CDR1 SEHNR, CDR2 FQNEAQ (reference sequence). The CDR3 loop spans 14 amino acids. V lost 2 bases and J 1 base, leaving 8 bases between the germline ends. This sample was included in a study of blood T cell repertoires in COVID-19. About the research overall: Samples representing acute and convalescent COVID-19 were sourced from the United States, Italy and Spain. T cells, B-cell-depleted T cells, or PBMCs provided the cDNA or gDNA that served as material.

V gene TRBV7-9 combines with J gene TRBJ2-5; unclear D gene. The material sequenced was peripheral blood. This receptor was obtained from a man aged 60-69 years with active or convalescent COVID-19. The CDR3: CASSLSSLQETQYF. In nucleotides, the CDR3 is TGTGCCAGCAGCTTAAGCTCCCTCCAAGAGACCCAGTACTTC.